One sample yielded the 10 T cell receptor beta chains listed below, sequenced in a study of cytomegalovirus exposure and HLA in healthy donors. The PCR employed 60 Vbeta primers together with 13 Jbeta primers. Here immunoSEQ multiplex PCR was the method, and the copy in TCRdb shows in-frame clones only, minus some. The table for this sample gives tens of thousands of clones. The sequencing sample was made of PBMCs. These receptors were collected from a man between 18 and 35 years old in good health and CMV-seropositive.

The rearrangement uses TRBV7-7 and TRBJ1-1; a possible D gene is TRBD1 (6 bases). Trimming pared 5 bases from V and 6 bases from J, leaving 13 bases between. Germline lookup yields CDR1 SSHAT and CDR2 FNYEAQ (reference sequence). The length of the CDR3 is 13 residues. CDR3 region: CASSPDSSSEAFF. The DNA of the CDR3 is TGTGCCAGCAGCCCGGACAGTAGCTCTGAAGCTTTCTTT.

V gene TRBV5-1 combines with J gene TRBJ2-1; tentative D call: TRBD2 (6 bases). The germline CDR1 and CDR2 sequences are SGHRS and YFSETQ. The length of the CDR3 is 16 residues. Between the trimmed V and J ends, which lost 4 bases and 0 bases, there was a span of 14 bases. DNA of the CDR3: TGCGCCAGCAGCGAATCGGGACTTAGCTCCTACAATGAGCAGTTCTTC. It codes for CASSESGLSSYNEQFF.

This rearrangement joins TRBV5-1 to TRBJ2-7, with 8 bases matching TRBD1. This CDR3 has 15 residues. The germline CDR1 and CDR2 sequences are SGHRS and YFSETQ. With 0 bases clipped from V and 6 bases from J, the junction kept 8 bases outside the gene matches. CDR3 amino acids: CASSLVTGAGREQYF. As DNA, the CDR3 is TGCGCCAGCAGCTTGGTGACAGGGGCAGGGCGCGAGCAGTACTTC.

The chain uses TRBV7-8 and TRBJ1-2, with 7 bases lining up with TRBD1. This CDR3 comprises 13 residues. The germline V gene encodes CDR1 SGHVS and CDR2 FQNEAQ. The ends lost 5 bases at V and 4 bases at J; junction bases unmatched: 4. CDR3 nucleotide sequence: TGTGCCAGCAGCATGGGACAGTTCTATGGCTACACCTTC. This encodes CASSMGQFYGYTF.

This chain uses TRBV11-2 with TRBJ1-4; tentatively, D is TRBD1 (5 bases). The V and J ends lost 2 bases and 7 bases respectively, with 14 bases between them. Per germline, CDR1 SGHAT and CDR2 FQNNGV. The CDR3 extends over 15 amino acids. CDR3 in amino acids: CASSLRAWGSEKLFF. The CDR3 coding sequence is TGTGCCAGCAGCTTAAGGGCATGGGGCAGTGAAAAACTGTTTTTT.

The V and J genes are TRBV28 and TRBJ1-5; 10 nucleotides match TRBD1. This CDR3 spans 16 amino acids. The ends lost 6 bases at V and 2 bases at J; junction bases unmatched: 7. Germline loops: CDR1 MDHEN, CDR2 SYDVKM. In DNA form, the CDR3 reads TGTGCCAGCAGCTCCCAGACAGGGGGCGGCAATCAGCCCCAGCATTTT. It is translated as CASSSQTGGGNQPQHF. The whole variable domain, filled in from reference TRBV28 and TRBJ1-5, reads DVKVTQSSRYLVKRTGEKVFLECVQDMDHENMFWYRQDPGLGLRLIYFSYDVKMKEKGDIPEGYSVSREKKERFSLILESASTNQTSMYLCASSSQTGGGNQPQHFGDGTRLSIL.

The V gene is TRBV4-2, the J gene TRBJ2-7, with TRBD2 matching over 9 bases. The V gene end was trimmed by 3 bases and the J gene end by 2 bases; junction bases not matched to a gene: 2. The V gene's germline CDR1 is LGHNA and CDR2 YNFKEQ. The CDR3 contains 14 residues. This CDR3 is CASSHQREAYEQYF. The CDR3 DNA is TGTGCCAGCAGCCACCAGCGGGAGGCCTACGAGCAGTACTTC.

The chain carries TRBV27 and TRBJ2-7, with D possibly being TRBD1 (6 bases). With 5 bases removed from V and 9 bases from J, the gap between germline ends came to 14 bases. CDR3 length: 12 amino acids. Per germline, CDR1 MNHEY and CDR2 SMNVEV (reference sequence). The CDR3 bases are TGTGCCAGCAGTGTCGCACAGGGACGGCAGTACTTC. Translating gives CASSVAQGRQYF.

The chain couples TRBV19 to TRBJ1-4; 7 positions match TRBD1. The CDR3 length is 15 residues. Germline trimming cut 5 bases from V and 10 bases from J; bases unmatched to any gene: 13. In germline, CDR1 is LNHDA, CDR2 SQIVND (reference sequence). As DNA, the CDR3 is TGTGCCAGTAGTGACCGGGACAGCGGTCATGCAAAACTGTTTTTT. This encodes CASSDRDSGHAKLFF.

This chain links TRBV9 with TRBJ1-6, with D perhaps TRBD1 (6 bases). CDR3 length equals 15 residues. CDR1 SGDLS and CDR2 YYNGEE come from the germline V gene. Trimming removed 4 bases at V and 14 bases at J, with 22 bases between. CDR3 region: CASSPSDRSLRTLHF. The CDR3 DNA sequence: TGTGCCAGCAGCCCAAGCGACAGGTCTCTTAGGACCCTCCACTTT.